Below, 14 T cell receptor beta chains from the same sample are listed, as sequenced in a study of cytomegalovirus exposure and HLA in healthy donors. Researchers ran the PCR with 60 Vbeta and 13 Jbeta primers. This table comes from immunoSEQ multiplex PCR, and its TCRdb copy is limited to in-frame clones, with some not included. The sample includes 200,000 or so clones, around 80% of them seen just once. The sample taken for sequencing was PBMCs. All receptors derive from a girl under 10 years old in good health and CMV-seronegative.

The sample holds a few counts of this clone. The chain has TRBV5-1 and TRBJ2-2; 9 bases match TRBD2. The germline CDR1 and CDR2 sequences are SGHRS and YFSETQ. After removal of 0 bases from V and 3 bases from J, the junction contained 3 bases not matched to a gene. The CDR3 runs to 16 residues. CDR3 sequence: CASSLVAGDHTGELFF. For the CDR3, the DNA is TGCGCCAGCAGCTTGGTAGCGGGAGATCACACCGGGGAGCTGTTTTTT.

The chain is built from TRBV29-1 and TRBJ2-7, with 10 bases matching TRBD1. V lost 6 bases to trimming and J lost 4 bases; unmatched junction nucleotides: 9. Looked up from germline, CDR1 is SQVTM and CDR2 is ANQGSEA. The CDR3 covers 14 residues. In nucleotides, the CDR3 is TGCAGCGTGTGGGACAGGGGACGTCTTTACGAGCAGTACTTC. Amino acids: CSVWDRGRLYEQYF.

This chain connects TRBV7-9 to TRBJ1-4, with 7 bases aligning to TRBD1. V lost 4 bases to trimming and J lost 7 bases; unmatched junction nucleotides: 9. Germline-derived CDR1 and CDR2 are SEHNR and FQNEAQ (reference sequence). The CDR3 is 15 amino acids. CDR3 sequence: CASSSRQGGSEKLFF. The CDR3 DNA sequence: TGTGCCAGCAGCTCAAGACAGGGAGGCAGTGAAAAACTGTTTTTT. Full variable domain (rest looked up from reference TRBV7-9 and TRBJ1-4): DTGVSQNPRHKITKRGQNVTFRCDPISEHNRLYWYRQTLGQGPEFLTYFQNEAQLEKSRLLSDRFSAERPKGSFSTLEIQRTEQGDSAMYLCASSSRQGGSEKLFFGSGTQLSVL.

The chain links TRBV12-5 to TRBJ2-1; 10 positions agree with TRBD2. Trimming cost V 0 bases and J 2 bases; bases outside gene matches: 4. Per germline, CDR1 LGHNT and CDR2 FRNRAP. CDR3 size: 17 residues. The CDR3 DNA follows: TGTGCTAGTGGTTTGGTACGAACTAGCGGGACCTACAATGAGCAGTTCTTC. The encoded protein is CASGLVRTSGTYNEQFF.

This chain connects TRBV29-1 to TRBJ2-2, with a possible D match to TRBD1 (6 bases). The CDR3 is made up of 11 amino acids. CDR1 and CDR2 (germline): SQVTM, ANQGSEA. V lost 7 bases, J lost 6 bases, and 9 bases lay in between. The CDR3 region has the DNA TGCAGCGGAGGGGGATCCGGGGAGCTGTTTTTT. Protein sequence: CSGGGSGELFF.

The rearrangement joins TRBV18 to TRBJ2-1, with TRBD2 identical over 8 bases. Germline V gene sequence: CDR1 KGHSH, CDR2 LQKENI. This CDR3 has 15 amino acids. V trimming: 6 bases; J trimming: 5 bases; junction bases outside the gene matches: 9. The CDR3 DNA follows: TGTGCCAGCTCCAGTCGACTAGCGCTTAACAATGAGCAGTTCTTC. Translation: CASSSRLALNNEQFF.

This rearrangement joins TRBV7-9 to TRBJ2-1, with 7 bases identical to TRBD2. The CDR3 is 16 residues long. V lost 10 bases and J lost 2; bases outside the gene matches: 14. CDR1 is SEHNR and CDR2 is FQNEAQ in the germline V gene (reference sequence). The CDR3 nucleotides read TGTGCCACCCGCCCTTTGACTAGCATGGCCTACAATGAGCAGTTCTTC. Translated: CATRPLTSMAYNEQFF.

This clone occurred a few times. The CDR3 protein is CASSSGTDNQPQHF. Here the CDR3 DNA reads TGTGCCAGTAGCTCCGGGACAGACAACCAGCCCCAGCATTTT. This sequence joins TRBV19 and TRBJ1-5; TRBD1 matches 7 bases. CDR3 size: 14 residues. The junction had 9 bases not matched to a gene; V was cut back by 6 bases and J by 7 bases. Germline V lookup: CDR1 LNHDA, CDR2 SQIVND (reference sequence).

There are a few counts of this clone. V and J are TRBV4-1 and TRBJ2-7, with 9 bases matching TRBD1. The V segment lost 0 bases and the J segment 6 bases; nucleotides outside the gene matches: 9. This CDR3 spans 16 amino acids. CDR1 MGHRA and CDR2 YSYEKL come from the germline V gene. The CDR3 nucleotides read TGCGCCAGCAGCCAAGAAACAGGGGGCGTTTATACCGAGCAGTACTTC. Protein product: CASSQETGGVYTEQYF.

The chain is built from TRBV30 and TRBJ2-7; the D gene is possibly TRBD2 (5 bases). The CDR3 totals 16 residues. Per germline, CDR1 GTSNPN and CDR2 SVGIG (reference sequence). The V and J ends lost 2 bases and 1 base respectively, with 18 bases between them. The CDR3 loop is CAWSFGRGRGSYEQYF. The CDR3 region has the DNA TGTGCCTGGAGTTTTGGACGAGGGAGAGGTTCCTACGAGCAGTACTTC.

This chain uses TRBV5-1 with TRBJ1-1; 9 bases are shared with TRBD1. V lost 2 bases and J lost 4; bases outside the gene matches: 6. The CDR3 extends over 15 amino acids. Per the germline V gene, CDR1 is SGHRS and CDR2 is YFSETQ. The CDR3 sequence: CASSFPGQGFTEAFF. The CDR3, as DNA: TGCGCCAGCAGCTTCCCGGGACAGGGCTTCACTGAAGCTTTCTTT.

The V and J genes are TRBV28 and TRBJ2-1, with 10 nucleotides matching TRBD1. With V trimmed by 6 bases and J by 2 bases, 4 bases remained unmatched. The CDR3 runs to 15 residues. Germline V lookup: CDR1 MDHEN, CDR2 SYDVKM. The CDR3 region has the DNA TGTGCCAGCAGACCCGGGACAGGGGCCTACAATGAGCAGTTCTTC. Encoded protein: CASRPGTGAYNEQFF. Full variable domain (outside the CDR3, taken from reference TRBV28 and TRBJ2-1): DVKVTQSSRYLVKRTGEKVFLECVQDMDHENMFWYRQDPGLGLRLIYFSYDVKMKEKGDIPEGYSVSREKKERFSLILESASTNQTSMYLCASRPGTGAYNEQFFGPGTRLTVL.

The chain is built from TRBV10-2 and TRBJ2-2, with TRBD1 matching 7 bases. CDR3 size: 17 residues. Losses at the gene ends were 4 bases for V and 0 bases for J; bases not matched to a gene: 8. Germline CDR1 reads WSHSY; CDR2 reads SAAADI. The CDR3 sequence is CASSGAHGTANTGELFF. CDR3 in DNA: TGCGCCAGCAGTGGGGCTCACGGGACAGCGAACACCGGGGAGCTGTTTTTT.

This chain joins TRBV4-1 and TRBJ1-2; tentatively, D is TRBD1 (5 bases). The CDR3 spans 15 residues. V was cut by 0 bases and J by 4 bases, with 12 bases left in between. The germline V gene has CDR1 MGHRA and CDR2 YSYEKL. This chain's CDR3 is CASSQDEARGYGYTF. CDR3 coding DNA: TGCGCCAGCAGCCAAGATGAGGCAAGGGGCTATGGCTACACCTTC.